The present TCR beta chain was sequenced within a study of blood T cells in healthy people across ages. The study, taken as a whole, reports: Long-lived donors exceeded aged donors in naive CD4+ cells and diversity.

This clonotype appeared a few times. Antigen unknown. Peripheral blood was drawn, around 9.5 milliliters per donor. Then a second PCR, running roughly 6 to 11 cycles, was carried out with a sample-barcoded 5' primer and a J-beta primer mix. MiXCR was run by TCRdb on the 5' RACE reads, yielding one entry per CDR3 protein. The sample includes some 1,500,000 distinct CDR3 sequences, approximately 39% of them seen just once. This sequence originates from a woman aged 18-29 years in good health. Specimen: blood.

The chain's CDR3 is CASSSVAGHPPYKNIQYF. CDR3 in DNA: TGTGCCAGCAGCTCTGTAGCGGGCCACCCTCCATACAAAAACATTCAGTACTTC. The chain couples TRBV7-9 to TRBJ2-4; TRBD2 matches at 7 bases. The CDR3 runs to 18 residues. J lost 3 bases, V lost 4 bases, and 15 bases had no gene match. The V gene's germline CDR1 is SEHNR and CDR2 FQNEAQ (reference sequence). The full variable domain, rest sourced from reference TRBV7-9 and TRBJ2-4, is DTGVSQNPRHKITKRGQNVTFRCDPISEHNRLYWYRQTLGQGPEFLTYFQNEAQLEKSRLLSDRFSAERPKGSFSTLEIQRTEQGDSAMYLCASSSVAGHPPYKNIQYFGAGTRLSVL.